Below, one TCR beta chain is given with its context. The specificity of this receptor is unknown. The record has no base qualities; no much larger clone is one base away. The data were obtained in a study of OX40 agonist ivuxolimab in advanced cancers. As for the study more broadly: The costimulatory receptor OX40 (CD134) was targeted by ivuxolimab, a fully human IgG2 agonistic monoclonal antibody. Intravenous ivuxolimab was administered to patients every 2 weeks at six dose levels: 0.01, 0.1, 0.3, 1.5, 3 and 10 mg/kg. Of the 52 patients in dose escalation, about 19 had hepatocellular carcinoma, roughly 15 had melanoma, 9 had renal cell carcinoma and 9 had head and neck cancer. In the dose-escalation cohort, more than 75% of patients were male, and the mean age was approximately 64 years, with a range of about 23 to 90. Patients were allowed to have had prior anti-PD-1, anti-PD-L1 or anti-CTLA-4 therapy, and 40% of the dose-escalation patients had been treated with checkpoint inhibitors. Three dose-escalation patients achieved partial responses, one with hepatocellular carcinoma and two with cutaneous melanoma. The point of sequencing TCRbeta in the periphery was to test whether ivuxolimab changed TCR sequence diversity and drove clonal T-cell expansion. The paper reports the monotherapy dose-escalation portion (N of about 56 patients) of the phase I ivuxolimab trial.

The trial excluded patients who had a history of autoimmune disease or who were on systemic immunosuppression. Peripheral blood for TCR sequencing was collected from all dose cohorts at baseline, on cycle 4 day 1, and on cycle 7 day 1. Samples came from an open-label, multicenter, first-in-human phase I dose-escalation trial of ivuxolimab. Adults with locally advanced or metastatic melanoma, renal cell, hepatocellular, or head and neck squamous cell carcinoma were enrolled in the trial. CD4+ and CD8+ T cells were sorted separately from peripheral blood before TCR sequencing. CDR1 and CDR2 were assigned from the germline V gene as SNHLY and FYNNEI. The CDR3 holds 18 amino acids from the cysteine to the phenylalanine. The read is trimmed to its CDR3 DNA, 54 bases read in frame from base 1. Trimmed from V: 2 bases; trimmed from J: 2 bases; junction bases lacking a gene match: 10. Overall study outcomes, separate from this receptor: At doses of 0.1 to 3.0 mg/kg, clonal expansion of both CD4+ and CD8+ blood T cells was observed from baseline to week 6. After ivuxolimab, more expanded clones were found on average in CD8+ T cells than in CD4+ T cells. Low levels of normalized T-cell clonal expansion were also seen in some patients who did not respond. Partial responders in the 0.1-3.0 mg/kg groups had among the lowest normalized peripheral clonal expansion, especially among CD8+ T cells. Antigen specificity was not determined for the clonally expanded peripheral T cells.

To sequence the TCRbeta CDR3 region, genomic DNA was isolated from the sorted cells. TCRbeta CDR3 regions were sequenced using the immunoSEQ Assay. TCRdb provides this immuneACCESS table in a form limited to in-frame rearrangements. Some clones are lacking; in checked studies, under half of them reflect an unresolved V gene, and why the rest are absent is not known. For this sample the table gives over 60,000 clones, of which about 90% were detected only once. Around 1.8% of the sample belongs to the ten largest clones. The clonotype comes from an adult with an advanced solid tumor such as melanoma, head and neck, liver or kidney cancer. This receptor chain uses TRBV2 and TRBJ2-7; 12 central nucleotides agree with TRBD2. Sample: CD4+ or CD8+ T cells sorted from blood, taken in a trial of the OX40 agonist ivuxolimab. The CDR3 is CASSEFTSGGRETYEQYF. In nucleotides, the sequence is TGTGCCAGCAGTGAATTTACTAGCGGGGGGAGAGAAACCTACGAGCAGTACTTC.